The clone carrying this TCR beta chain was recorded once. These data originate in a study of blood T cell repertoires in COVID-19. Study-wide context: PBMCs, B-cell-depleted T cells, or T cells provided the cDNA or gDNA that made up the material.

Assay used: immunoSEQ multiplex PCR; TCRdb lists only in-frame clones, some missing. The sample shows approximately 120,000 clones, less than 85% of them seen only once. The V end was cut by 1 base, the J end by 6 bases, with 10 bases between. Germline CDR1 MNHEY, CDR2 SVGEGT. This CDR3 has 14 residues. The sequenced sample consisted of peripheral blood. The clonotype comes from a human donor in a cohort sampled during active or convalescent COVID-19. The J gene is TRBJ2-1, the V gene TRBV6-2 or TRBV6-3; TRBD1 might be the D (6 bases). Written as DNA, the CDR3 is TGTGCCAGCAGTTACTGGGGGCCGGTCAATGAGCAGTTCTTC. Translated: CASSYWGPVNEQFF.